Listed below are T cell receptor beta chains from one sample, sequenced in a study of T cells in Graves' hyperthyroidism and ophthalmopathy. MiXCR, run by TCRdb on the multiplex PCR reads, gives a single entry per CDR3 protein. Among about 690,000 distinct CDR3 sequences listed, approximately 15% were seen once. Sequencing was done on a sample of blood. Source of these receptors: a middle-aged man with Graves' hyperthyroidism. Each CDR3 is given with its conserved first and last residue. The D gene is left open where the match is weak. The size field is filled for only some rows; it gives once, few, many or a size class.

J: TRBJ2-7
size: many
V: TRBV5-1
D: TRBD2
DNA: TGCGCCAGCAGCTTGGATCTAGCGGGAGTGGGCGAGCAGTACTTC
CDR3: CASSLDLAGVGEQYF

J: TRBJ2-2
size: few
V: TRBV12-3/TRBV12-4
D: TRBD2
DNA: TGTGCCAGCAGTCCCGGGACTAGTAAGGGCGGGGAGCTGTTTTTT
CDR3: CASSPGTSKGGELFF

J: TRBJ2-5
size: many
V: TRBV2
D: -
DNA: TGTGCCAGCAGGTTCCGCCTGGAGACCCAGTACTTC
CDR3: CASRFRLETQYF

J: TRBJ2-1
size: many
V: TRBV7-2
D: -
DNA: TGTGCCAGCAGCTTAGAGGGGACTGTCTACAATGAGCAGTTCTTC
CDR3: CASSLEGTVYNEQFF

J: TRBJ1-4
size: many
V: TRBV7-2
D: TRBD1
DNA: TGTGCCAGCAGCTCTGACAGGGGAAATGAAAAACTGTTTTTT
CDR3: CASSSDRGNEKLFF

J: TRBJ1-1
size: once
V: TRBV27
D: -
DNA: TGTGCCAGCAGTTCCCAGGTCCTCACTGAAGCTTTCTTT
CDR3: CASSSQVLTEAFF

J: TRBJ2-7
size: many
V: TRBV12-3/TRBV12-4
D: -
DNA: TGTGCCAGCAGTTTTTTAGGGCACGAGCAGTACTTC
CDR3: CASSFLGHEQYF

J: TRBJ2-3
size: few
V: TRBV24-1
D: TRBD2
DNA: TGTGCCACCAGTGCAGCGGGAGTCGGTACGCAGTATTTT
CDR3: CATSAAGVGTQYF

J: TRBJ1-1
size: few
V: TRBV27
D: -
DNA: TGTGCCAGCAGCCCGGGGGGGAGCTCTGAAGCTTTCTTT
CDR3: CASSPGGSSEAFF

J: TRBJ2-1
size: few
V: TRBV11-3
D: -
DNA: TGTGCCAGCAGGATCCTTAGCGGAGAGCAGTTCTTC
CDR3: CASRILSGEQFF

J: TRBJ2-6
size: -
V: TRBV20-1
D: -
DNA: TGCAGTGCTAGAGGTGGTGCATCTGGGGCCAACGTCCTGACTTTC
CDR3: CSARGGASGANVLTF

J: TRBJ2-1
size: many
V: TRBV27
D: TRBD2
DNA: TGTGCCAGCAGTTTATTTACGGGAGGATCCTACAATGAGCAGTTCTTC
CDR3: CASSLFTGGSYNEQFF

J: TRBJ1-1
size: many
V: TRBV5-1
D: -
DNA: TGCGCCAGCAGCTTGGGAACAGACCTAGGGACTGAAGCTTTCTTT
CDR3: CASSLGTDLGTEAFF

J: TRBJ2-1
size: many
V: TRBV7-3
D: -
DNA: TGTGCCAGCAGTCTCGACACCACCATACAGTTCTTC
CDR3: CASSLDTTIQFF

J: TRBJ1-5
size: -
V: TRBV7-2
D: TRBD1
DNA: TGTGCCAGCAGCTTAGGACAGGGTTTCAATCAGCCCCAGCATTTT
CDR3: CASSLGQGFNQPQHF

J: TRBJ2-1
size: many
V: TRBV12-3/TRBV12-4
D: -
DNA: TGTGCCAGCAGTTTAGCAGGTCTAGCCTACAATGAGCAGTTCTTC
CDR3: CASSLAGLAYNEQFF

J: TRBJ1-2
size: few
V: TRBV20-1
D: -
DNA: TGCAGTGCTAGAGATTCACGCACGCCAAACTATGGCTACACCTTC
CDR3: CSARDSRTPNYGYTF

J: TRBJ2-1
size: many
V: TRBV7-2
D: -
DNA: TGTGCCAGCAGCGAAGTAGGGTACAATGAGCAGTTCTTC
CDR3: CASSEVGYNEQFF